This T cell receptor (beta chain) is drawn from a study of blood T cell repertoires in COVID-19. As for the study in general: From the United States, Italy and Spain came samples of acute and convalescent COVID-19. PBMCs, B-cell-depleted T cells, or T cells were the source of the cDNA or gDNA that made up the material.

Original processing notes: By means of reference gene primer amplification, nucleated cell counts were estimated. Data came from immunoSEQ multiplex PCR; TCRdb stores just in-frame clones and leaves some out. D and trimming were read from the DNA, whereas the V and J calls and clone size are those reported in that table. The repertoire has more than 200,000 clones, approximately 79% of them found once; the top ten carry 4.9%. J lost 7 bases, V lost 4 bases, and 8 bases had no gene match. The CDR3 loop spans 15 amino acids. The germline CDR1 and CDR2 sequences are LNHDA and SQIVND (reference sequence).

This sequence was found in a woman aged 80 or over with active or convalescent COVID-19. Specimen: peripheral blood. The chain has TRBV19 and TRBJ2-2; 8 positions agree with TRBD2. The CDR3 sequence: CASSTVQGLGGELFF. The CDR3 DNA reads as TGTGCCAGTAGTACCGTACAGGGACTAGGCGGGGAGCTGTTTTTT. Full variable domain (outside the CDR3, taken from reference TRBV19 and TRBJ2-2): DGGITQSPKYLFRKEGQNVTLSCEQNLNHDAMYWYRQDPGQGLRLIYYSQIVNDFQKGDIAEGYSVSREKKESFPLTVTSAQKNPTAFYLCASSTVQGLGGELFFGEGSRLTVL.